A selection of T cell receptor beta chains follows, all from one sample in a study of blood T cell repertoires in COVID-19. The protocol was immunoSEQ multiplex PCR, while the TCRdb copy is restricted to in-frame clones and leaves out a portion. The sample lists roughly 150,000 clones; 75% to 90% were seen once. Sequenced material: PBMCs or T cells enriched from blood (not recorded which). The receptors originated from a man aged 45-60 years in a cohort exposed to, infected with or recovered from COVID-19 (not recorded which). Each CDR3 is given with its conserved first and last residue. D genes are given only for firm matches. Clone size is shown for a subset of rows, as once, few, many or a class of expanded clone.

>TRBV12-5|TRBJ2-1|NA|NA
TGTGCTAGTGGTTTGGGTCATACCCGGGACAATGAGCAGTTCTTC
CASGLGHTRDNEQFF
>TRBV19|TRBJ1-4|NA|NA
TGTGCCAGTAGTACCCAGAACAGGCGGTTTGGGCGGAATGAAAAACTGTTTTTT
CASSTQNRRFGRNEKLFF
>TRBV5-1|TRBJ1-4|NA|NA
TGCGCCAGCAGCATCGGACAGAACGGTGAAAAACTGTTTTTT
CASSIGQNGEKLFF
>TRBV30|TRBJ2-7|NA|NA
TGTGCCTGGTCTGGAGGCTCCTACGAGCAGTACTTC
CAWSGGSYEQYF
>TRBV6-4|TRBJ1-5|NA|NA
TGTGCCAGCAACCGCAGGGACAATCAGCCCCAGCATTTT
CASNRRDNQPQHF
>TRBV10-1|TRBJ2-1|TRBD2|once
TGCGCCAGCATTCGCGGGACTAGCCGCTCCTACAATGAGCAGTTCTTC
CASIRGTSRSYNEQFF
>TRBV4-1|TRBJ1-5|NA|NA
TGCGCCAGCAGCCAAGCCAGGGGCAATCAGCCCCAGCATTTT
CASSQARGNQPQHF
>TRBV15|TRBJ2-3|NA|once
TGTGCCACCAGCAGAGGTCTAGGGGCAGATACGCAGTATTTT
CATSRGLGADTQYF
>TRBV30|TRBJ1-1|NA|few
TGTGCCTGGGGCAGCCAGGGCTCGAACACTGAAGCTTTCTTT
CAWGSQGSNTEAFF
>TRBV2|TRBJ1-2|NA|NA
TGTGCCAGCAGACCAGACGGGGAGCACACCTTC
CASRPDGEHTF
>TRBV6-5|TRBJ2-5|TRBD2|NA
TGTGCCAGCACCGAACAGCGGGGGAGCCAAGAGACCCAGTACTTC
CASTEQRGSQETQYF
>TRBV11-2|TRBJ2-2|TRBD1|NA
TGTGCCAGCGTCAACCCCCCAGGGGGCCACACCGGGGAGCTGTTTTTT
CASVNPPGGHTGELFF
>TRBV15|TRBJ2-1|NA|once
TGTGCCACCAGCAATTCATTCACGGGAGAGCAGTTCTTC
CATSNSFTGEQFF
>TRBV18|TRBJ1-2|TRBD1|NA
TGTGCCAGCTCACCACCTACAGGGGAGGACTATGGCTACACCTTC
CASSPPTGEDYGYTF
>TRBV7-9|TRBJ1-1|NA|many
TGTGCCAGCAGCCGTCTTCAGGCGCGAGCTTTCTTT
CASSRLQARAFF
>TRBV24-1|TRBJ2-1|NA|NA
TGTGCCACCAGTGACCCCGGCTACAATGAGCAGTTCTTC
CATSDPGYNEQFF
>TRBV7-2|TRBJ2-2|NA|once
TGTGCCAGCAGCTTAGACTACACGAACACCGGGGAGCTGTTTTTT
CASSLDYTNTGELFF
>TRBV18|TRBJ1-2|NA|few
TGTGCCAGCTCACCACAGGGAGGATATGGCTACACCTTC
CASSPQGGYGYTF
>TRBV24-1|TRBJ2-1|TRBD2|NA
TGTGCCACCAGTGATTTGGAAGGGGTAGGGACTAGCGGGAGGATCGCCTACAATGAGCAGTTCTTC
CATSDLEGVGTSGRIAYNEQFF
>TRBV7-9|TRBJ1-5|NA|NA
TGTGCCAGCAGCTTACCAGGGGTGATTCAGCCCCAGCATTTT
CASSLPGVIQPQHF
>TRBV18|TRBJ1-2|NA|NA
TGTGCCAGCTCACCTGAAAAAGGGGGTGCTAACTATGGCTACACCTTC
CASSPEKGGANYGYTF